This T cell receptor beta chain was documented in a study of blood T cell repertoires in COVID-19. Study-level background: Acute and convalescent COVID-19 specimens originated in the United States, Italy and Spain. PBMCs, B-cell-depleted T cells, or T cells were the source of the cDNA or gDNA that made up the material.

Original processing methods: The authors estimated nucleated cell counts from reference gene primer amplification. The assay was immunoSEQ multiplex PCR, and TCRdb's table has in-frame clones only and misses some. V and J calls and clone size come straight from that table; D and trimming were deduced from the DNA. The sample includes 150,000 to 200,000 clones, 86% seen only once; the top ten take approximately 2.9%. Germline V CDR1 and CDR2: SGHVS, FQNEAQ. Trimming took off 1 base at V and 1 base at J, with 11 bases between the two ends. The CDR3 contains 16 residues. This chain connects TRBV7-8 to TRBJ1-5; D may be TRBD1 (5 bases). Sequenced material: peripheral blood. The source is a woman under 40 with active or convalescent COVID-19. As DNA, the CDR3 is TGTGCCAGCAGCTTAGATCGGCAGGGAAGCAATCAGCCCCAGCATTTT. Amino acid sequence: CASSLDRQGSNQPQHF.